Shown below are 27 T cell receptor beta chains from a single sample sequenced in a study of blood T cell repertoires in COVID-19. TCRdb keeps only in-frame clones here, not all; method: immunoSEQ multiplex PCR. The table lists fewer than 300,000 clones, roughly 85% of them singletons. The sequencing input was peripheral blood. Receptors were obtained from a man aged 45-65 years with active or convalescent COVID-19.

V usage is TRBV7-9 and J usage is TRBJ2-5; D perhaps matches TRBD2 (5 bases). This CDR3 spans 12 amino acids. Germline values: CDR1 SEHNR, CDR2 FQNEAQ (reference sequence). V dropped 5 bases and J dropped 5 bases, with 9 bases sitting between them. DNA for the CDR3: TGTGCCAGCAGCCCGGGAAAGGAGACCCAGTACTTC. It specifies CASSPGKETQYF.

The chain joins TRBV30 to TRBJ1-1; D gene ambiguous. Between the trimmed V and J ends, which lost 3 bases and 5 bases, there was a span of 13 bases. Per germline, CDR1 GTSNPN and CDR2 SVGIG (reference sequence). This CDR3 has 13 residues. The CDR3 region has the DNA TGTGCCTGGAGCGGTGGCAGACTTACTGAAGCTTTCTTT. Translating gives CAWSGGRLTEAFF.

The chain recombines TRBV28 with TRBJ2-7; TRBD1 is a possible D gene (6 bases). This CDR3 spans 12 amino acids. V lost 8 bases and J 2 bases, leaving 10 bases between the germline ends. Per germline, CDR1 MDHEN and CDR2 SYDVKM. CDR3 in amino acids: CASEDSPYEQYF. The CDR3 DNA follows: TGTGCCAGCGAGGACAGTCCCTACGAGCAGTACTTC. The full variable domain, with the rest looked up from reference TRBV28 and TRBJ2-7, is DVKVTQSSRYLVKRTGEKVFLECVQDMDHENMFWYRQDPGLGLRLIYFSYDVKMKEKGDIPEGYSVSREKKERFSLILESASTNQTSMYLCASEDSPYEQYFGPGTRLTVT.

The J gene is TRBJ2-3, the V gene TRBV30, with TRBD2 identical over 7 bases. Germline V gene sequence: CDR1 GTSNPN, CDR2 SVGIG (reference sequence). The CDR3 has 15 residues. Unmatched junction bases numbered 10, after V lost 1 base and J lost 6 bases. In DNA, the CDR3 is TGTGCCTGGAGTGGGAGAGCGGGGTCTAGGGATACGCAGTATTTT. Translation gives CAWSGRAGSRDTQYF.

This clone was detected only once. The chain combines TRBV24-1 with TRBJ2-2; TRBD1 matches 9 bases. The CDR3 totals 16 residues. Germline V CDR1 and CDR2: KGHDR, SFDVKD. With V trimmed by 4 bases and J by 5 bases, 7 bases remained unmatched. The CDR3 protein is CATSDTGTGTTGELFF. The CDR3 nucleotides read TGTGCCACCAGTGACACCGGGACAGGGACAACCGGGGAGCTGTTTTTT.

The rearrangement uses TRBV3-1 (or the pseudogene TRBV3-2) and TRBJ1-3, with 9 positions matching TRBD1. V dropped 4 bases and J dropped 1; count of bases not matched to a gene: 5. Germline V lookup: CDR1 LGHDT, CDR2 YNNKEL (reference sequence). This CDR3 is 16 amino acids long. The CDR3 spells CASSLRTGASGNTIYF. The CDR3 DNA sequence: TGTGCCAGCAGCCTCCGGACAGGGGCGTCTGGAAACACCATATATTTT.

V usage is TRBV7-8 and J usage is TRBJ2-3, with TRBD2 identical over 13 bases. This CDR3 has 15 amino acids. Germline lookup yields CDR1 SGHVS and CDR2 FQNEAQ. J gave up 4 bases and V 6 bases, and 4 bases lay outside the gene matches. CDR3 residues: CASSPLAGGADTQYF. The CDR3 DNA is TGTGCCAGCAGTCCACTAGCGGGAGGGGCAGATACGCAGTATTTT.

This chain's CDR3 is CAWSVSVNQPQHF. The CDR3, as DNA: TGTGCCTGGAGTGTGAGCGTTAATCAGCCCCAGCATTTT. The chain uses TRBV30 and TRBJ1-5; D remains ambiguous. Trimming removed 0 bases at V and 4 bases at J, with 7 bases between. From germline, CDR1 is GTSNPN and CDR2 SVGIG (reference sequence). The CDR3 is 13 residues long.

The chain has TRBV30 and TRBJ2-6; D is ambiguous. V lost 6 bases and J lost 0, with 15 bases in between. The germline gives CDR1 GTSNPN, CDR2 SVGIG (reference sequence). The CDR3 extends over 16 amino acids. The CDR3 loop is CACLWISSSGANVLTF. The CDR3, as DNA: TGTGCCTGCCTTTGGATCTCTAGCTCTGGGGCCAACGTCCTGACTTTC.

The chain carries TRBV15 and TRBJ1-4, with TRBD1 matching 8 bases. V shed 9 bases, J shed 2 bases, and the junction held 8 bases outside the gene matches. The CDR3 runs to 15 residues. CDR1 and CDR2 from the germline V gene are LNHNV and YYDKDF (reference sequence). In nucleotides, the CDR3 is TGTGCCACGAGACAGGGGAGCTCGACTAATGAAAAACTGTTTTTT. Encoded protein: CATRQGSSTNEKLFF.

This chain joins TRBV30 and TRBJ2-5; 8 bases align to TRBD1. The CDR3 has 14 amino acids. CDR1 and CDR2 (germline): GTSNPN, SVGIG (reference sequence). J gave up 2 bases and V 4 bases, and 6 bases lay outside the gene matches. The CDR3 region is CAWNRGTAQETQYF. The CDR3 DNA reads TGTGCCTGGAACAGGGGGACAGCTCAAGAGACCCAGTACTTC.

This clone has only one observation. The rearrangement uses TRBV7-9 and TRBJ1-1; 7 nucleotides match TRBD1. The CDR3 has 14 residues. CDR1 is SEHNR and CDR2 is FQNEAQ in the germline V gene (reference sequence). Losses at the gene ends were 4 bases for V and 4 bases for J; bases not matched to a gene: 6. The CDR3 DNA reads TGTGCCAGCAGCTGGCAGGGGGGAATCACTGAAGCTTTCTTT. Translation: CASSWQGGITEAFF. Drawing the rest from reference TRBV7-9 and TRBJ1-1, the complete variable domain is DTGVSQNPRHKITKRGQNVTFRCDPISEHNRLYWYRQTLGQGPEFLTYFQNEAQLEKSRLLSDRFSAERPKGSFSTLEIQRTEQGDSAMYLCASSWQGGITEAFFGQGTRLTVV.

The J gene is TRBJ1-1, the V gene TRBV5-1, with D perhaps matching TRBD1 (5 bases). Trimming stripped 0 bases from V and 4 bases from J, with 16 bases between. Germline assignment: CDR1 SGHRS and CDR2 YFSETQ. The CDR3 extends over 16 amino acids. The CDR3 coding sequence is TGCGCCAGCAGCTTGGATGGCGCAGGGAAGGGCACTGAAGCTTTCTTT. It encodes CASSLDGAGKGTEAFF.

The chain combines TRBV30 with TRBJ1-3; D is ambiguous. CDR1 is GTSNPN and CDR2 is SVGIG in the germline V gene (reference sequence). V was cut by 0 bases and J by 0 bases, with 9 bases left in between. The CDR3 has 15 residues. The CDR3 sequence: CAWSVTGSSGNTIYF. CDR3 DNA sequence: TGTGCCTGGAGTGTAACCGGGAGCTCTGGAAACACCATATATTTT.

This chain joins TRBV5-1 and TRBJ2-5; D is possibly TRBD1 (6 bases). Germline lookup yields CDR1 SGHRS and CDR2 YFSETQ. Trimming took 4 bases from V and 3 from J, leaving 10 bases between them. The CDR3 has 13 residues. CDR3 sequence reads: CASSGQPKETQYF. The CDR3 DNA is TGCGCCAGCAGCGGACAGCCCAAAGAGACCCAGTACTTC.

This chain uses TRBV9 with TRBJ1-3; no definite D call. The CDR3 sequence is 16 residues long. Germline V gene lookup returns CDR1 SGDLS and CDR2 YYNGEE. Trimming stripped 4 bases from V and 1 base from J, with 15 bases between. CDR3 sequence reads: CASSPRADLSGNTIYF. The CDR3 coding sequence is TGTGCCAGCAGCCCGAGAGCCGATCTTTCTGGAAACACCATATATTTT.

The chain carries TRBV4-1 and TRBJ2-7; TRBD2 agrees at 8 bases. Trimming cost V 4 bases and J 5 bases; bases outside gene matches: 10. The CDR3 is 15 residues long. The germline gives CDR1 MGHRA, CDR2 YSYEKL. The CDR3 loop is CASSRGTRRQDEQYF. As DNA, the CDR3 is TGCGCCAGCAGCCGCGGGACTAGGCGACAGGACGAGCAGTACTTC.

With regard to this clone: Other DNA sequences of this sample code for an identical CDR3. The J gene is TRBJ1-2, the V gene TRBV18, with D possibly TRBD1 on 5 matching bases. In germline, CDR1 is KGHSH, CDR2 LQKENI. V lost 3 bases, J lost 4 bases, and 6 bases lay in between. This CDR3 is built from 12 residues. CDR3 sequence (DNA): TGTGCCAGCTCACCGGGGGGCTATGGCTACACCTTC. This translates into CASSPGGYGYTF.

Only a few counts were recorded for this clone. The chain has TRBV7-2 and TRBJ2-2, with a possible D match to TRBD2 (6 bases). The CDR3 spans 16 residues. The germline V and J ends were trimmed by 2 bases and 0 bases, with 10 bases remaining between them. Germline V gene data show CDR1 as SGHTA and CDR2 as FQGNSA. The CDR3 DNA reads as TGTGCCAGCAGCTTAAGGGAGCGGGCGAACACCGGGGAGCTGTTTTTT. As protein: CASSLRERANTGELFF.

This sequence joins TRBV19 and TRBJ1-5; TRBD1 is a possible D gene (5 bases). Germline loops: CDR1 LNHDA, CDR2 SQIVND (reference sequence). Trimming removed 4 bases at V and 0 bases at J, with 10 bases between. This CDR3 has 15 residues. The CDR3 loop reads CASSNSRVSNQPQHF. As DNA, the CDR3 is TGTGCCAGTAGTAACAGCAGGGTTAGCAATCAGCCCCAGCATTTT.

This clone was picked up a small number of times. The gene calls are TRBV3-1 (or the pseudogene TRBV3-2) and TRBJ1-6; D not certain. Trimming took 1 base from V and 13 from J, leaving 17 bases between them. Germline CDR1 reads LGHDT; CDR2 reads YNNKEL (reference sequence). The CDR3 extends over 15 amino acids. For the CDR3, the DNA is TGTGCCAGCAGCCAAGTCGGACTAGCAATGGGGCCCCTCCACTTT. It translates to CASSQVGLAMGPLHF.

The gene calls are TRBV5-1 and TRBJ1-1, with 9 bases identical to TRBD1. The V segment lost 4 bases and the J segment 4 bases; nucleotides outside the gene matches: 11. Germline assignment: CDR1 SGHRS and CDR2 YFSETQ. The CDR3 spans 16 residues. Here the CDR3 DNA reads TGCGCCAGCAGCACCGGGACAGGGTGGGAGGGCACTGAAGCTTTCTTT. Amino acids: CASSTGTGWEGTEAFF.

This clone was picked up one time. The CDR3 coding sequence is TGTGCCAGCAGCCAGGGTGGACAGGTCCTCTATGGCTACACCTTC. The encoded protein is CASSQGGQVLYGYTF. The rearrangement links TRBV4-2 to TRBJ1-2, with 7 bases matching TRBD1. The CDR3 runs to 15 residues. Germline V CDR1 and CDR2: LGHNA, YNFKEQ. Losses at the gene ends were 3 bases for V and 4 bases for J; bases not matched to a gene: 8.

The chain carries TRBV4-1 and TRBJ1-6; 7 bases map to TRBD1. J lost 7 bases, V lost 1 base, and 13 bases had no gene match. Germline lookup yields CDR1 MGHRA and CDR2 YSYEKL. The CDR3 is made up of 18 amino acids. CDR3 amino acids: CASSQGEVRTGSNSPLHF. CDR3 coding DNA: TGCGCCAGCAGCCAAGGGGAGGTTAGGACAGGTTCGAATTCACCCCTCCACTTT.

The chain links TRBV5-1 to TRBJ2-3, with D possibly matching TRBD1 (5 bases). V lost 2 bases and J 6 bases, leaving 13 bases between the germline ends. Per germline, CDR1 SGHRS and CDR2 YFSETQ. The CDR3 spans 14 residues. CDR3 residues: CASSLQVPGDTQYF. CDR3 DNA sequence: TGCGCCAGCAGCTTACAGGTTCCTGGCGATACGCAGTATTTT.

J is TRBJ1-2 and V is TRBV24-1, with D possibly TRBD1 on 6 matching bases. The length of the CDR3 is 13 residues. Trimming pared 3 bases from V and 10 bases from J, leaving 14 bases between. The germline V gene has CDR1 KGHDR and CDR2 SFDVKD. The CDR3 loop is CATSDQQGRDYTF. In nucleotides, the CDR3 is TGTGCCACCAGTGATCAACAGGGCAGGGACTACACCTTC.

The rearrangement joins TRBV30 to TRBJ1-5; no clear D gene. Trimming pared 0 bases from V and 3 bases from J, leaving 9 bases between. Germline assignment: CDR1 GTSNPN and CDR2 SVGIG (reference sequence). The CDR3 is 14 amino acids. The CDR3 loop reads CAWSVVQSNQPQHF. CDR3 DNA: TGTGCCTGGAGTGTTGTACAGTCCAATCAGCCCCAGCATTTT.